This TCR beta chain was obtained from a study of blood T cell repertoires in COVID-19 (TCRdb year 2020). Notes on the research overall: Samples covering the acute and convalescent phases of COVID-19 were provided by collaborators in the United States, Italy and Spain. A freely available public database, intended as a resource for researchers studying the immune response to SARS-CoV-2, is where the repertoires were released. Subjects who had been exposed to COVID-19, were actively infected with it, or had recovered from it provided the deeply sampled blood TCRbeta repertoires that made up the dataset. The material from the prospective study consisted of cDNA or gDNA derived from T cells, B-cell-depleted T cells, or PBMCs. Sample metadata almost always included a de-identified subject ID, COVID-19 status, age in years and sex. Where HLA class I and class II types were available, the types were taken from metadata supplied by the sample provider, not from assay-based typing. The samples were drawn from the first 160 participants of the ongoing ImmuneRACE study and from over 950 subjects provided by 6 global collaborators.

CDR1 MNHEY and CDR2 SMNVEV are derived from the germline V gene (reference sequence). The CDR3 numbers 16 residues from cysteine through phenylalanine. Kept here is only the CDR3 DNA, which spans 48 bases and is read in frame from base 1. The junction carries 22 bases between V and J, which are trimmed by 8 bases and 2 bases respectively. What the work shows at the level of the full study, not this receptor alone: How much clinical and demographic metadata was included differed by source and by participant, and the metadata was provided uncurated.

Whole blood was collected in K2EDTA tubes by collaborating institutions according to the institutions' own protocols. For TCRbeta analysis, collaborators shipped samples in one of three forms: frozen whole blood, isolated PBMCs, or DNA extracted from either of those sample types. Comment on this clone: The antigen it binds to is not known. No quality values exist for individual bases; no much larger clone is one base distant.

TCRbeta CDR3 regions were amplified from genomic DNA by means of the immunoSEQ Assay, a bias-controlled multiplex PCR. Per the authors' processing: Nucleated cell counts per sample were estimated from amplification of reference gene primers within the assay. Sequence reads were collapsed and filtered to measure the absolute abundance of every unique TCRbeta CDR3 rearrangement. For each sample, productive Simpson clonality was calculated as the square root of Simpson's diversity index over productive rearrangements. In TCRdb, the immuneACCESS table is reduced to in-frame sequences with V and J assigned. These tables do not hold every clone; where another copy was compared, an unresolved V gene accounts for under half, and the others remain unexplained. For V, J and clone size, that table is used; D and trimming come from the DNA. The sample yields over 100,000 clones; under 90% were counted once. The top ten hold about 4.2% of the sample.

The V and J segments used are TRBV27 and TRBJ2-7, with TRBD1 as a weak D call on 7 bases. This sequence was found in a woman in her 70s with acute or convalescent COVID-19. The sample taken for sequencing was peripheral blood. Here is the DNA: TGTGCCAGCTCCCCAGGCGGCAGGGGGGTCGCCTACGAGCAGTACTTC. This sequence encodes CASSPGGRGVAYEQYF.